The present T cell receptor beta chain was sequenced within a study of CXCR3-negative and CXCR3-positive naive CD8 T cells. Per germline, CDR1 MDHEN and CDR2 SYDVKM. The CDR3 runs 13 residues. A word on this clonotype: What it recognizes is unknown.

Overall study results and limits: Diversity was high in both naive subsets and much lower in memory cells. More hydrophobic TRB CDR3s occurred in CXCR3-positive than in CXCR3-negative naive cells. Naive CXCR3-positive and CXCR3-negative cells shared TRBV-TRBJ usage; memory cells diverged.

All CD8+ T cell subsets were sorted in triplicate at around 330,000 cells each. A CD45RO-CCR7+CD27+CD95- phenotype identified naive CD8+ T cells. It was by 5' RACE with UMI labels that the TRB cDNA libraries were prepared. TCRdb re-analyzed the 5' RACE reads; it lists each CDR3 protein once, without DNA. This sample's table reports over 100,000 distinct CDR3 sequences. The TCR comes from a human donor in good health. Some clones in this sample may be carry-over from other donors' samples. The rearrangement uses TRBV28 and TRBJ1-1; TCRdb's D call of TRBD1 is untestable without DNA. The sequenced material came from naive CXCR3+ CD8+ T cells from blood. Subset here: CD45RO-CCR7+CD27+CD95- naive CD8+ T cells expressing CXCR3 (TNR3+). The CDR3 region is CASNSGGYTEVFF. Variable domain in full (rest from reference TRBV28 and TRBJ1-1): DVKVTQSSRYLVKRTGEKVFLECVQDMDHENMFWYRQDPGLGLRLIYFSYDVKMKEKGDIPEGYSVSREKKERFSLILESASTNQTSMYLCASNSGGYTEVFFGQGTRLTVV.